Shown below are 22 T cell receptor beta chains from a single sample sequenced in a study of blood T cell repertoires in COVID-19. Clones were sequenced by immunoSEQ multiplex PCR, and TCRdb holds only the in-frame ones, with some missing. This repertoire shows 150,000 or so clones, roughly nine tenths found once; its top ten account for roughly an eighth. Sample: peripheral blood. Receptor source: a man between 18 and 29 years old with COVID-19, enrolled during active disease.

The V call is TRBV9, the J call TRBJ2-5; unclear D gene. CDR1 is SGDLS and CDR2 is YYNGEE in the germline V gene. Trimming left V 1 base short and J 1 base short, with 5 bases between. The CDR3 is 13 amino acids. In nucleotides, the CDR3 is TGTGCCAGCAGCGTAAACACCCAAGAGACCCAGTACTTC. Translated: CASSVNTQETQYF.

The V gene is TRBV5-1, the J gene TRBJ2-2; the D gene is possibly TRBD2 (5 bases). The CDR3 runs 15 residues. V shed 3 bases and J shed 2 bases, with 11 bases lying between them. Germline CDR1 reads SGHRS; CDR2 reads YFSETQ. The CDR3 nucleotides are TGCGCCAGCAGCTCTCTAGCAGGAAACACCGGGGAGCTGTTTTTT. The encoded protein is CASSSLAGNTGELFF.

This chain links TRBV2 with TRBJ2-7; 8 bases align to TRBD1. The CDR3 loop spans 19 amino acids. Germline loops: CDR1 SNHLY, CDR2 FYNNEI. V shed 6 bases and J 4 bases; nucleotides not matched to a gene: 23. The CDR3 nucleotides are TGTGCCAGCAGCCCCTTTCGAGGGCTTGGGACAGGAGTATCGTACGAGCAGTACTTC. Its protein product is CASSPFRGLGTGVSYEQYF.

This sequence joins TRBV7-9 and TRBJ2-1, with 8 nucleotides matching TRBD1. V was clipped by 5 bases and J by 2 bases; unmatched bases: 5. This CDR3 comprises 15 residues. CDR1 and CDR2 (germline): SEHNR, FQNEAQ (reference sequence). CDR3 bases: TGTGCCAGCAGCCTGGGACAGGCAACCTACAATGAGCAGTTCTTC. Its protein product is CASSLGQATYNEQFF.

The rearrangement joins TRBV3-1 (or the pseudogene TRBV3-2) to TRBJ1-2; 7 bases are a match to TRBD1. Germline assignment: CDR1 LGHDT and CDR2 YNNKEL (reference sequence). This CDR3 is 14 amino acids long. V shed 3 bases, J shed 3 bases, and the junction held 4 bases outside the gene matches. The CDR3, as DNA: TGTGCCAGCAGCCACAGGGACAGATACTATGGCTACACCTTC. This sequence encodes CASSHRDRYYGYTF.

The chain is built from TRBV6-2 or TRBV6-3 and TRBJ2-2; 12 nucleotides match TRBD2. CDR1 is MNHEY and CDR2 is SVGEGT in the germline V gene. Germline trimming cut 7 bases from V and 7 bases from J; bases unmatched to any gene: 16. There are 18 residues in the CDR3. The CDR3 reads CASIPTSGRRSGGGELFF. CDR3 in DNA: TGTGCCAGCATCCCGACTAGCGGGAGAAGGTCCGGTGGCGGGGAGCTGTTTTTT.

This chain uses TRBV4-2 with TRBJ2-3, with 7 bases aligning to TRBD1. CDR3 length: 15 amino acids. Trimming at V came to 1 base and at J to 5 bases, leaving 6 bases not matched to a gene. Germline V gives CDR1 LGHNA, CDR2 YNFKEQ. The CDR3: CASSQGRAGGDTQYF. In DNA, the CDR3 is TGTGCCAGCAGCCAAGGTCGGGCAGGGGGAGATACGCAGTATTTT.

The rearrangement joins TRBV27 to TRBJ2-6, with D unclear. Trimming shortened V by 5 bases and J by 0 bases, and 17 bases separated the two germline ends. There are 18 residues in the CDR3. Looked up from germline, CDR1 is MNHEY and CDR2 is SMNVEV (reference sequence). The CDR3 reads CASSPQMKVYSGANVLTF. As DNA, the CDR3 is TGTGCCAGCAGTCCACAGATGAAAGTTTACTCTGGGGCCAACGTCCTGACTTTC.

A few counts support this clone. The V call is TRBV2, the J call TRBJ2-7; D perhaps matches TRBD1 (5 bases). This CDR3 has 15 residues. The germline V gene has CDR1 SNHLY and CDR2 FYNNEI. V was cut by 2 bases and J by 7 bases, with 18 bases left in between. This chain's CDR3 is CASSEIPGPPGEQYF. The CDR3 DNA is TGTGCCAGCAGTGAAATCCCAGGCCCTCCAGGGGAGCAGTACTTC.

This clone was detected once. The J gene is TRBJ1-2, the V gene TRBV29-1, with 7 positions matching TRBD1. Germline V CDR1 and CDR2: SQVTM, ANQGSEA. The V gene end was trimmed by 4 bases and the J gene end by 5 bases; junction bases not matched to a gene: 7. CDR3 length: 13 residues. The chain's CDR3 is CSVGQGLGYGYTF. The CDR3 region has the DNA TGCAGCGTTGGACAGGGATTGGGTTATGGCTACACCTTC.

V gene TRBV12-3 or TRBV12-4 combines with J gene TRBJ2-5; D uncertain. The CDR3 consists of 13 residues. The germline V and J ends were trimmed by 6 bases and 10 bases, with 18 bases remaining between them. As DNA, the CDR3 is TGTGCCAGCAGCCCCGGCAGCCTTCGAGGCCAGTACTTC. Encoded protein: CASSPGSLRGQYF.

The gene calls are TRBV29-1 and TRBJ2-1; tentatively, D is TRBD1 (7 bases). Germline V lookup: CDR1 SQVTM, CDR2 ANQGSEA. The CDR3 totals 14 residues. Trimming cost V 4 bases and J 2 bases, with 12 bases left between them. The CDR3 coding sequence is TGCAGCGTTGGAGGAGGGGGCACCTACAATGAGCAGTTCTTC. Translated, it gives CSVGGGGTYNEQFF.

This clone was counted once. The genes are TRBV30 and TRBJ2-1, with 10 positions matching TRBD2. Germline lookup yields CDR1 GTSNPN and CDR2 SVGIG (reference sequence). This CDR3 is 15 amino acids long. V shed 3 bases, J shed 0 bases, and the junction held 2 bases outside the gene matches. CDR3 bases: TGTGCCTGGAGGGCTAGCGGGAGCTCCTACAATGAGCAGTTCTTC. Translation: CAWRASGSSYNEQFF.

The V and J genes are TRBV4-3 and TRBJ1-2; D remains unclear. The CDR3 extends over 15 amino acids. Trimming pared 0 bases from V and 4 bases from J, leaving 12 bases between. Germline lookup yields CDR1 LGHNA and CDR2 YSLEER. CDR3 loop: CASSQDRSRFYGYTF. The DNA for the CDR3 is TGCGCCAGCAGCCAAGATCGCTCGCGATTCTATGGCTACACCTTC.

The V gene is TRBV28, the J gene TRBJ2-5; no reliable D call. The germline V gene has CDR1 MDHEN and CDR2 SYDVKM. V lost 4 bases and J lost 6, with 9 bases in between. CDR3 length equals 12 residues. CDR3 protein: CASSSNSKTQYF. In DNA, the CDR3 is TGTGCCAGCAGTTCAAATTCAAAGACCCAGTACTTC.

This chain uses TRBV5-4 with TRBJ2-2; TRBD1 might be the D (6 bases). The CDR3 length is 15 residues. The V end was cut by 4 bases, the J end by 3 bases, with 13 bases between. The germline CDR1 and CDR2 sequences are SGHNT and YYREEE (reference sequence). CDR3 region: CASSAGQRYTGELFF. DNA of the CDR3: TGTGCCAGCAGCGCCGGACAGAGATACACCGGGGAGCTGTTTTTT. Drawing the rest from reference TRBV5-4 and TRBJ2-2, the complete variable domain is ETGVTQSPTHLIKTRGQQVTLRCSSQSGHNTVSWYQQALGQGPQFIFQYYREEENGRGNFPPRFSGLQFPNYSSELNVNALELDDSALYLCASSAGQRYTGELFFGEGSRLTVL.

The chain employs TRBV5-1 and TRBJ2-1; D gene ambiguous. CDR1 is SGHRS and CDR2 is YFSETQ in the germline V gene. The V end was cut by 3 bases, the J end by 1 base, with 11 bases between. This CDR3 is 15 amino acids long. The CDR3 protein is CASSYSPFSYNEQFF. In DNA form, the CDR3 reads TGCGCCAGCAGCTACAGCCCGTTTTCCTACAATGAGCAGTTCTTC.

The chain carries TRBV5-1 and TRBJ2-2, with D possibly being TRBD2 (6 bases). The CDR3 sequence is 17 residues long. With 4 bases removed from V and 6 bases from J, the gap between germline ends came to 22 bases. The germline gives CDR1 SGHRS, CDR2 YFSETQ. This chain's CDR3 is CASSILGLTIGSGELFF. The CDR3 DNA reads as TGCGCCAGCAGCATACTCGGACTAACAATAGGGTCCGGGGAGCTGTTTTTT.

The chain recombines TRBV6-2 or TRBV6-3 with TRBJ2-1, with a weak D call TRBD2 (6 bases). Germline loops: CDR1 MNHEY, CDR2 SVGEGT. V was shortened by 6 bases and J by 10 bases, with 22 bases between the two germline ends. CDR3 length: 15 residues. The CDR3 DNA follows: TGTGCCAGCAGCCCCGAGGCGGGATCACAAAGGGAGCAGTTCTTC. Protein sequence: CASSPEAGSQREQFF.

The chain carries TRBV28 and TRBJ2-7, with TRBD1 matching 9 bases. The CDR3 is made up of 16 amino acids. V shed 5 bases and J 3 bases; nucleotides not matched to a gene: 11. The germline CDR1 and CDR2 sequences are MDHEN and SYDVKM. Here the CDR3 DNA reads TGTGCCAGCAGTACCCTGACAGGGGGGAGATACTACGAGCAGTACTTC. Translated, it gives CASSTLTGGRYYEQYF.

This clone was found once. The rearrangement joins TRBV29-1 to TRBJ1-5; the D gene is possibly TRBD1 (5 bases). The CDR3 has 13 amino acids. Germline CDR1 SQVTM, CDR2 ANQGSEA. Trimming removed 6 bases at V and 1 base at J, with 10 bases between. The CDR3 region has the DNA TGCAGCGTCCAGGGTCGGAGCAATCAGCCCCAGCATTTT. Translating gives CSVQGRSNQPQHF.

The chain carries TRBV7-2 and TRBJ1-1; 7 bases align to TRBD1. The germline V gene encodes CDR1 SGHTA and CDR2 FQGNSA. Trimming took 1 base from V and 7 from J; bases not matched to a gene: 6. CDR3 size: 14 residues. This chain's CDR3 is CASSLETGRGEAFF. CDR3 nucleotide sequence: TGTGCCAGCAGCTTAGAGACAGGGCGGGGTGAAGCTTTCTTT.